One sample yielded the 7 T cell receptor beta chains listed below, sequenced in a study of T cells in Graves' hyperthyroidism and ophthalmopathy. RNA transcripts yielded amplified TCR beta CDR3 regions. Researchers ran a first-round RT-PCR on the TCR CDR3 using the HTBI primer set. TCRdb called the multiplex PCR reads again in MiXCR, with one record for every CDR3 protein. The sample contains hundreds of thousands of distinct CDR3 sequences, 13% to 15% of which appear only once. Sequencing was done on a sample of blood. The source of these receptors is a woman in her 50s with Graves' ophthalmopathy.

Worth noting for this clonotype: This may arise from a read error, as a much more abundant clone is one base away. The chain links TRBV5-8 to TRBJ1-1, with D maybe TRBD1 (5 bases). There are 14 residues in the CDR3. The germline V gene encodes CDR1 SGHTS and CDR2 YDEGEE. The CDR3 DNA sequence: TGTGCCAGCAGCTTGGGAACAGGCCCTCTCAAAGCTCTCTTT. Its translation is CASSLGTGPLKALF.

This clonotype appeared many times. This chain links TRBV12-3 or TRBV12-4 with TRBJ2-5, with D possibly TRBD2 on 6 matching bases. V shed 3 bases and J shed 0 bases, with 11 bases lying between them. The length of the CDR3 is 15 residues. This CDR3 is CASSLIAGYQETQYF. CDR3 bases: TGTGCCAGCAGTTTGATTGCGGGATACCAAGAGACCCAGTACTTC.

The chain recombines TRBV24-1 with TRBJ2-3; D might be TRBD2 (6 bases). In germline, CDR1 is KGHDR, CDR2 SFDVKD. The CDR3 is 16 residues long. Trimming took 9 bases from V and 8 from J, leaving 26 bases between them. This CDR3 is CATSPEGQTGLVTQYF. The CDR3 DNA reads TGTGCCACCTCCCCGGAGGGCCAAACGGGGCTAGTTACGCAGTATTTT.

This clonotype has just a few counts. The chain uses TRBV28 and TRBJ2-7; D unclear. Deletions cut 3 bases from V and 2 bases from J, with 11 bases between. The CDR3 is made up of 14 amino acids. Germline loops: CDR1 MDHEN, CDR2 SYDVKM. DNA for the CDR3: TGTGCCAGCAGTTTCCCCGTACAAACCTACGAGCAGTACTTC. Its translation is CASSFPVQTYEQYF.

The rearrangement uses TRBV7-9 and TRBJ1-6; 12 positions agree with TRBD1. The CDR3 contains 18 residues. Germline loops: CDR1 SEHNR, CDR2 FQNEAQ (reference sequence). Trimming at V came to 5 bases and at J to 2 bases, leaving 7 bases not matched to a gene. The CDR3 is CASSPGTGGITYNSPLHF. The CDR3 DNA sequence: TGTGCCAGCAGCCCCGGGACAGGGGGCATCACCTATAATTCACCCCTCCACTTT.

The V call is TRBV5-6, the J call TRBJ2-7, with D perhaps matching TRBD2 (5 bases). This CDR3 comprises 14 residues. V was clipped by 6 bases and J by 5 bases, with 18 bases between them. Germline lookup yields CDR1 SGHDT and CDR2 YYEEEE. For the CDR3, the DNA is TGTGCCAGCACCACGTGGGGAGCGTTCGACGAGCAGTACTTC. Protein product: CASTTWGAFDEQYF.

The J gene is TRBJ2-1, the V gene TRBV7-3; 16 bases agree with TRBD2. After removal of 2 bases from V and 8 bases from J, the junction contained 12 bases not matched to a gene. This CDR3 region has 19 residues. The V gene's germline CDR1 is SGHTA and CDR2 FQGTGA. CDR3 sequence (DNA): TGTGCCAGCAGCTTAGGGGCCGGGACTAGCGGGAGGGCCAGGGATGAGCAGTTCTTC. It codes for CASSLGAGTSGRARDEQFF. Looking up the rest from reference TRBV7-3 and TRBJ2-1 gives the full variable domain: GAGVSQTPSNKVTEKGKYVELRCDPISGHTALYWYRQSLGQGPEFLIYFQGTGAADDSGLPNDRFFAVRPEGSVSTLKIQRTERGDSAVYLCASSLGAGTSGRARDEQFFGPGTRLTVL.